The clone carrying this T cell receptor beta chain was found a few times. Its antigen is unknown. Libraries were prepared by immunoSEQ multiplex PCR; TCRdb keeps only in-frame clonotypes and omits some of them. The sample carries about 50,000 clones, 70% to 85% recorded once. V gave up 2 bases and J gave up 4 bases, with 17 bases separating them. Germline V gene lookup returns CDR1 SGHTA and CDR2 FQGTGA. The CDR3 spans 16 residues. This record comes from a study of OX40 agonist ivuxolimab in advanced cancers. In the study overall: Partial responses were seen in three patients, one with hepatocellular carcinoma and two with cutaneous melanoma.

General observations from the study: Both blood CD4+ and CD8+ T cells showed clonal growth by week 6 at 0.1 to 3.0 mg/kg. CD8+ T cells averaged more expanded clones than CD4+.

The receptor's source is an adult with an advanced solid tumor such as melanoma, head and neck, liver or kidney cancer. Material: CD4+ or CD8+ T cells sorted from blood, obtained in a trial of the OX40 agonist ivuxolimab. J is TRBJ1-2 and V is TRBV7-3, with D possibly TRBD1 on 5 matching bases. The CDR3 coding sequence is TGTGCCAGCAGCTTATATGGAGGGGACCCCTCCTATGGCTACACCTTC. Its translation is CASSLYGGDPSYGYTF.